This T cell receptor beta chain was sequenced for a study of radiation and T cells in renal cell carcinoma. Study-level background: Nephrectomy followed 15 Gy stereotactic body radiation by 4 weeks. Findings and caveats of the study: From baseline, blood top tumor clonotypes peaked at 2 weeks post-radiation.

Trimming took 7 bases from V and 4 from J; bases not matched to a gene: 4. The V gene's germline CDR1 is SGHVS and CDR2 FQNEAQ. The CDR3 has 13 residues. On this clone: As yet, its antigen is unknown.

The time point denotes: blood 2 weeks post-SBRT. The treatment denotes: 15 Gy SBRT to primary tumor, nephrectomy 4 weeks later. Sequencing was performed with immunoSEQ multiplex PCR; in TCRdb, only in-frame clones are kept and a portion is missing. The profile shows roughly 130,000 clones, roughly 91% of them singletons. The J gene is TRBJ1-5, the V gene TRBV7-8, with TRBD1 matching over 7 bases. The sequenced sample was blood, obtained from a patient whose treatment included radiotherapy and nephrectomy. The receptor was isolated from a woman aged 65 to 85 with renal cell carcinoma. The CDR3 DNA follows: TGTGCCAGCAACGAACAGGGGAATCAGCCCCAGCATTTT. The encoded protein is CASNEQGNQPQHF.